This record concerns one T cell receptor (beta chain) sequence. The V end lost 5 bases, the J end lost 2 bases, and 13 bases lay between the germline ends. The CDR3 length is 15 residues. Germline V gene lookup returns CDR1 MNHEY and CDR2 SMNVEV (reference sequence). Original handling: By means of reference gene primer amplification, nucleated cell counts were estimated. Assay: immunoSEQ multiplex PCR; the TCRdb copy retains only in-frame clones and omits some. V and J calls and clone size come straight from that table; D and trimming were deduced from the DNA. The repertoire includes 300,000 to 400,000 clones, about nine tenths of them detected once, and roughly 9.9% sits in the top ten. This entry is derived from a study of blood T cell repertoires in COVID-19. Study-level information: Material from acute and convalescent COVID-19 was sourced from the United States, Italy and Spain. Sample material is recorded as cDNA or gDNA derived from T cells, B-cell-depleted T cells, or PBMCs.

This TCR came from a man aged 25 to 40 with COVID-19, enrolled during active disease. This chain uses TRBV27 with TRBJ1-5, with D perhaps matching TRBD1 (6 bases). Sample: peripheral blood. CDR3 sequence: CASSPRAGGNQPQHF. DNA for the CDR3: TGTGCCAGCAGTCCCCGGGCAGGGGGCAATCAGCCCCAGCATTTT.